The 8 T cell receptor beta chains below all came from one sample that was sequenced in a study of cytomegalovirus exposure and HLA in healthy donors. The study ran its PCR with 60 Vbeta and 13 Jbeta primers. Sequencing used immunoSEQ multiplex PCR; TCRdb keeps in-frame clones, though not all of them. The data show approximately 180,000 clones, 77% seen once. Sequencing used PBMCs. The receptors shown here come from a woman aged 60-70 years in good health and CMV-seropositive.

Of note for this clone: This specimen includes other DNA sequences encoding the same CDR3. This chain connects TRBV9 to TRBJ2-5; D might be TRBD1 (6 bases). The CDR3 extends over 16 amino acids. Germline CDR1 SGDLS, CDR2 YYNGEE. V was shortened by 0 bases and J by 5 bases, with 17 bases between the two germline ends. The CDR3 sequence: CASSVATGGTQETQYF. CDR3 sequence (DNA): TGTGCCAGCAGCGTAGCTACAGGTGGGACACAGGAGACCCAGTACTTC.

The genes are TRBV11-3 and TRBJ2-7, with D hard to call. V lost 5 bases and J 5 bases, leaving 16 bases between the germline ends. Germline CDR1 is SGHNT and CDR2 is YENEEA. This CDR3 comprises 14 residues. CDR3 sequence reads: CASSAHSDSNEQYF. DNA for the CDR3: TGTGCCAGCAGCGCCCACAGTGATTCCAACGAGCAGTACTTC.

The rearrangement links TRBV27 to TRBJ1-2; D is uncertain. V was pared by 3 bases and J by 7 bases, with 12 bases between. Per the germline V gene, CDR1 is MNHEY and CDR2 is SMNVEV (reference sequence). The CDR3 runs to 13 residues. As DNA, the CDR3 is TGTGCCAGCAGTTTGTCCCCCCCCTCTGGCTACACCTTC. Amino acids: CASSLSPPSGYTF.

The chain has TRBV5-4 and TRBJ1-5, with D hard to call. V was shortened by 1 base and J by 6 bases, with 5 bases between the two germline ends. The CDR3 extends over 12 amino acids. CDR1 SGHNT and CDR2 YYREEE come from the germline V gene (reference sequence). In nucleotides, the CDR3 is TGTGCCAGCAGCTTGCCCGGTCAGCCCCAGCATTTT. It yields the protein CASSLPGQPQHF.

This clone has a single count. This chain uses TRBV29-1 with TRBJ2-1, with TRBD2 matching over 7 bases. The CDR3 loop spans 14 amino acids. Germline V gene sequence: CDR1 SQVTM, CDR2 ANQGSEA. J was trimmed by 4 bases and V by 5 bases; bases with no gene match: 8. The CDR3 is CSVRVSGEYNEQFF. The CDR3 coding sequence is TGCAGCGTTAGGGTGAGCGGGGAGTACAATGAGCAGTTCTTC.

CDR3 bases: TGTGCCAGCAGCGAAAAGAGCTCCTACGAGCAGTACTTC. Encoded protein: CASSEKSSYEQYF. The chain employs TRBV6-6 and TRBJ2-5; D is ambiguous. The assigned J gene may be wrong: the sequence end matches TRBJ2-7 better. Germline loops: CDR1 MNHNY, CDR2 SVGAGI (reference sequence). This CDR3 is built from 13 residues.

The gene calls are TRBV19 and TRBJ2-4; perhaps TRBD1 as D (6 bases). The CDR3 runs 19 residues. Trimming removed 0 bases from V and 0 bases from J, with 18 bases in between. Germline CDR1 reads LNHDA; CDR2 reads SQIVND (reference sequence). DNA of the CDR3: TGTGCCAGTAGTATAGATCTGGGGGCTGCAGGGGTAGCCAAAAACATTCAGTACTTC. It codes for CASSIDLGAAGVAKNIQYF.

V and J are TRBV11-2 and TRBJ1-6, with D unresolved. Germline CDR1 is SGHAT and CDR2 is FQNNGV. V lost 5 bases and J 5 bases, leaving 7 bases between the germline ends. The CDR3 has 13 amino acids. CDR3 region: CASSPTDNSPLHF. The DNA for the CDR3 is TGTGCCAGCAGCCCCACGGATAATTCACCCCTCCACTTT.